The present T cell receptor beta chain was sequenced within a study of identical twins listed by TCRdb under 2016. At the level of the whole study: The study deep-sequenced TCR alpha and beta repertoires from monozygotic twins, unrelated adults of various ages and cord blood to test whether fetal clonotypes persist. To rule out contamination, replicate twin experiments were performed at different times with different library preparation protocols. Study-wide conclusions, independent of this receptor: Compared with coincidental sharing between unrelated individuals, out-of-frame TCR alpha sequences shared between twins had an excess of sequences with low generation probability. In monozygotic twins, out-of-frame TCR alpha sharing was systematically underestimated by recombination models, although the models agreed with sharing between unrelated individuals. The excess sharing between twins in beta out-of-frame sequences was weaker because fewer shared sequences reduced the signal-to-noise ratio. Zero-insertion analyses could be partly confounded by invariant T cells such as MAIT and iNKT, though diverse VJ usage argued against such confounding for most clonotypes. Abundant cord blood beta clonotypes had fewer insertions, young adult naive repertoires showed a similar but weaker trend, and memory repertoires showed no such trend. Because the same donors could not be followed over many years, conclusions were based on cross-sectional statistical analysis.

Every donor in the study was a healthy Caucasian. Three pairs of female monozygotic twins, all aged roughly 18 to 30 years, made up the twin cohort. Positive isolation kits from Invitrogen were used to isolate the CD4+ and CD8+ T cell populations. The library was obtained by 5' RACE. Sequencer: Illumina HiSeq 2000. A universal primer binding site was introduced by template switching, and a unique molecular identifier was present in the final cDNA, enabling accurate counting of TCR cDNA molecules. First-strand cDNA for TCR alpha and beta chains was synthesized from specific primers in the conserved constant-segment region. To control for contamination, each cDNA library was double barcoded with a SMART-Mk sample barcode plus Illumina barcodes. TruSeq adapter sequences, together with Illumina sample barcodes, were added in two successive PCR steps. The TCR alpha and beta cDNA libraries were sequenced on the Illumina HiSeq platform using custom primers. For the original study's pipeline: MiGEC processed the raw reads to extract unique molecular identifiers, while MiXCR was used to determine the CDR3 positions. For each individual, recombination models were inferred using an EM algorithm with the repgenHMM and IGoR tools. Shared clonotypes were analyzed with the tcR package in R, and sharing was normalized by the product of cloneset sizes. To study raw recombination free of thymic and clonal selection effects, out-of-frame nonproductive sequences were analyzed. TCRdb's own reprocessing of the public reads used fastp at Q25 and MiXCR and kept productive beta chains. Rows matching on CDR3 protein sequence are summarized as one entry with the most common DNA and genes. TCRdb, rather than the study authors, made the V and J calls. This sample has under 500,000 distinct CDR3 sequences in its table, and roughly an eighth of those were observed once. The top ten clones comprise approximately 0.98% of the sample.

This clonotype was found a few times. It has no known antigen specificity. Base qualities are not at hand, and no much larger clone is one base apart. Trimming costs V 3 bases and J 6 bases, and their ends lie 13 bases apart. The CDR3 holds 15 amino acids from the cysteine to the phenylalanine. Kept here is only the CDR3 DNA, which spans 45 bases and is read in frame from base 1. The germline V gene encodes CDR1 SGDLS and CDR2 YYNGEE. The same data also went into a second study, on yellow fever vaccine responses in identical twins. The second study, in turn, reports: The authors reported that the T cell response to vaccination in identical twins appeared partly convergent and partly personalized. In identical twins, the study followed T cell clones that responded to the vaccine with precision.

The V and J segments used are TRBV9 and TRBJ1-6; the best D guess is TRBD1, with 5 bases matching. Sample: CD4+ T cells sorted from blood. This TCR was recovered from a woman aged 18-29 years in good health. The nucleotides are TGTGCCAGCAGCGGCCCCGGGACCCCTAATTCACCCCTCCACTTT. It codes for CASSGPGTPNSPLHF.